A single sample gave rise to the 17 T cell receptor beta chains below, sequenced in a study of graft-versus-host responses after intestinal transplantation. Their antigen targets remain unknown. Assay used: immunoSEQ multiplex PCR; TCRdb lists only in-frame clones, some missing. Here the sample spans 80,000 to 100,000 clones, 92% being singletons. The sequencing here drew on unstimulated CD4+ T cells sorted from spleen or lymph node cells, taken before intestinal transplant. These receptors all come from a human donor who received an intestinal transplant.

The CDR3 DNA sequence: TGTGCCAGCAAACTCGACAGGTTGGAGAACACTGAAGCTTTCTTT. It is translated as CASKLDRLENTEAFF. The V gene is TRBV6-5, the J gene TRBJ1-1; D is perhaps TRBD1 (6 bases). CDR1 is MNHEY and CDR2 is SVGAGI in the germline V gene. This CDR3 spans 15 amino acids. The germline V and J ends were trimmed by 7 bases and 1 base, with 16 bases remaining between them.

The gene calls are TRBV7-3 and TRBJ1-1; the D is unclear. Between the trimmed V and J ends, which lost 5 bases and 1 base, there was a span of 20 bases. Germline assignment: CDR1 SGHTA and CDR2 FQGTGA. This CDR3 has 17 residues. The chain's CDR3 is CASSPRVGWKRNTEAFF. In nucleotides, the CDR3 is TGTGCCAGCAGCCCGAGGGTGGGGTGGAAGCGGAACACTGAAGCTTTCTTT.

V usage is TRBV5-6 and J usage is TRBJ2-1; D might be TRBD2 (5 bases). V shed 4 bases and J shed 7 bases, with 12 bases lying between them. This CDR3 has 13 residues. Germline CDR1 is SGHDT and CDR2 is YYEEEE. The CDR3 here is CASSAGIINEQFF. The CDR3 DNA reads TGTGCCAGCAGCGCCGGGATTATTAATGAGCAGTTCTTC.

This chain uses TRBV4-1 with TRBJ2-7, with 7 bases that match TRBD1. CDR3 length equals 14 residues. Trimming cost V 1 base and J 5 bases; bases outside gene matches: 5. The germline CDR1 and CDR2 sequences are MGHRA and YSYEKL. The CDR3 sequence is CASSQGQGWDEQYF. CDR3 nucleotides: TGCGCCAGCAGCCAAGGACAGGGATGGGACGAGCAGTACTTC.

The chain employs TRBV5-1 and TRBJ2-1; 9 bases map to TRBD1. Per germline, CDR1 SGHRS and CDR2 YFSETQ. The CDR3 totals 15 residues. V lost 5 bases to trimming and J lost 0 bases; unmatched junction nucleotides: 3. CDR3 sequence reads: CASRWTGDSYNEQFF. For the CDR3, the DNA is TGCGCCAGCAGGTGGACAGGGGACTCCTACAATGAGCAGTTCTTC.

The chain uses TRBV5-8 and TRBJ2-2; 9 nucleotides match TRBD2. J was trimmed by 2 bases and V by 5 bases; bases with no gene match: 7. The CDR3 runs to 16 residues. Germline CDR1 and CDR2: SGHTS and YDEGEE. CDR3 sequence reads: CASRRTSVINTGELFF. As DNA, the CDR3 is TGTGCCAGCAGGCGGACTAGCGTAATAAACACCGGGGAGCTGTTTTTT.

This rearrangement joins TRBV29-1 to TRBJ2-1; unclear D gene. In germline, CDR1 is SQVTM, CDR2 ANQGSEA. The V end lost 1 base, the J end lost 0 bases, and 10 bases lay between the germline ends. The CDR3 runs 15 residues. DNA for the CDR3: TGCAGCGTTGAAGGCCATAAGAGCTCCTACAATGAGCAGTTCTTC. Translation gives CSVEGHKSSYNEQFF.

The rearrangement links TRBV7-9 to TRBJ1-4, with 10 bases lining up with TRBD1. CDR1 is SEHNR, CDR2 FQNEAQ, per germline (reference sequence). With 5 bases clipped from V and 3 bases from J, the junction kept 3 bases outside the gene matches. The CDR3 is 15 residues long. The CDR3 DNA sequence: TGTGCCAGCAGCCCGGGACAGGGGCCTAATGAAAAACTGTTTTTT. Translating gives CASSPGQGPNEKLFF.

V gene TRBV6-5 combines with J gene TRBJ2-7, with D possibly matching TRBD1 (6 bases). V was shortened by 2 bases and J by 0 bases, with 11 bases between the two germline ends. The germline gives CDR1 MNHEY, CDR2 SVGAGI. The CDR3 runs 15 residues. CDR3 DNA sequence: TGTGCCAGCAGTTACGGGGCAGGGGACTCCTACGAGCAGTACTTC. Translation: CASSYGAGDSYEQYF.

The chain carries TRBV7-2 and TRBJ2-5; possible D gene TRBD1, 6 bases. Judging by the DNA end, TRBJ2-7 fits better; the J call may be wrong. From germline, CDR1 is SGHTA and CDR2 FQGNSA. The CDR3 is 12 amino acids. The DNA of the CDR3 is TGTGCCAGCAGACGGGACACCTACGAGCAGTACTTC. Encoded protein: CASRRDTYEQYF.

The rearrangement joins TRBV7-3 to TRBJ2-2; 12 nucleotides agree with TRBD2. From germline, CDR1 is SGHTA and CDR2 FQGTGA. This CDR3 has 15 amino acids. Trimming took 5 bases from V and 4 from J; bases not matched to a gene: 2. CDR3 sequence: CASSTLAGGTGELFF. Here the CDR3 DNA reads TGTGCCAGCAGCACACTAGCGGGGGGCACCGGGGAGCTGTTTTTT.

V and J are TRBV6-6 and TRBJ1-4; maybe TRBD1 (5 bases). V lost 2 bases to trimming and J lost 5 bases, with 9 bases between them. Germline V CDR1 and CDR2: MNHNY, SVGAGI (reference sequence). This CDR3 contains 14 residues. Here the CDR3 DNA reads TGTGCCAGCAGTTACCAGGCAGGGAATGAAAAACTGTTTTTT. Protein: CASSYQAGNEKLFF.

This clone was detected only a few times. The chain employs TRBV6-5 and TRBJ1-5; D possibly corresponds to TRBD1 (6 bases). Trimming shortened V by 2 bases and J by 7 bases, and 12 bases separated the two germline ends. From germline, CDR1 is MNHEY and CDR2 SVGAGI. The CDR3 is made up of 14 amino acids. The DNA of the CDR3 is TGTGCCAGCAGTTACACGGGGGGCTGGCAGCCCCAGCATTTT. Its translation: CASSYTGGWQPQHF.

The V call is TRBV15, the J call TRBJ1-5; the match to TRBD1 covers 10 bases. V lost 0 bases to trimming and J lost 5 bases; unmatched junction nucleotides: 7. The germline gives CDR1 LNHNV, CDR2 YYDKDF (reference sequence). There are 17 residues in the CDR3. CDR3 nucleotides: TGTGCCACCAGCAGAGATATCGGGACAGGGGTTTATCAGCCCCAGCATTTT. Translation: CATSRDIGTGVYQPQHF.

The genes are TRBV30 and TRBJ2-2; a weak D match, TRBD1 (6 bases). The CDR3 has 13 residues. Between the trimmed V and J ends, which lost 5 bases and 4 bases, there was a span of 11 bases. Germline V lookup: CDR1 GTSNPN, CDR2 SVGIG (reference sequence). In DNA, the CDR3 is TGTGCCTGGCTCGGGACACTCACCGGGGAGCTGTTTTTT. Translating gives CAWLGTLTGELFF.

This rearrangement joins TRBV5-4 to TRBJ2-6; 8 positions match TRBD1. The germline V gene has CDR1 SGHNT and CDR2 YYREEE (reference sequence). V lost 0 bases, J lost 6 bases, and 2 bases stayed unmatched. The CDR3 is made up of 15 amino acids. The CDR3 DNA sequence: TGTGCCAGCAGCTTGGAGGACAGGGCGGCCAACGTCCTGACTTTC. The encoded protein is CASSLEDRAANVLTF.

The rearrangement links TRBV7-8 to TRBJ1-2; 9 bases align to TRBD1. V trimming: 5 bases; J trimming: 3 bases; junction bases outside the gene matches: 4. The CDR3 is 14 residues long. From germline, CDR1 is SGHVS and CDR2 FQNEAQ. The CDR3 nucleotides are TGTGCCAGCAGCCTGGGACAGGGAGACTATGGCTACACCTTC. Protein: CASSLGQGDYGYTF.